The entry below gives a single TCR beta chain sequence along with its context. The assay was immunoSEQ multiplex PCR, and TCRdb's table has in-frame clones only and misses some. The sample yields approximately 67,000 clones, around four fifths seen once. Sample time point: baseline, week 1 (first vaccination visit). As to treatment: pre-vaccination baseline after standard-of-care therapy. This sample stems from a study of a mutant IDH1 vaccine in newly diagnosed glioma. In the study overall: Standard pretreatment was either radiotherapy, temozolomide, or, for most, radiochemotherapy with temozolomide.

CDR1 and CDR2 (germline): MNHNS, SASEGT. The CDR3 sequence is 14 residues long. The germline V and J ends were trimmed by 8 bases and 1 base, with 9 bases remaining between them. The rearrangement uses TRBV6-1 and TRBJ2-6, with a weak D call TRBD1 (6 bases). The material was peripheral blood mononuclear cells (PBMCs), obtained from a glioma patient treated with radiotherapy, temozolomide or both. The TCR originated in a woman younger than 35 with glioma. Some clones in this sample may be carry-over from other donors' samples. CDR3 residues: CASPQGSGANVLTF. The CDR3 DNA follows: TGTGCCAGCCCACAGGGATCTGGGGCCAACGTCCTGACTTTC.